This T cell receptor (beta chain) was captured by sequencing in a study of T cell responses to AZD1222 COVID-19 vaccine. Generated by immunoSEQ multiplex PCR, the TCRdb table keeps only in-frame clones and is missing some. The table includes about 130,000 clones, 85% to 95% detected once. The CDR3 extends over 16 amino acids. In germline, CDR1 is SGHNT, CDR2 YYREEE (reference sequence). The V gene lost 0 bases and the J gene lost 1 base, with 13 bases spanning the gap. The sequence came from an adult in good health. V is TRBV5-4 and J is TRBJ1-1; unclear D gene. The sample consisted of peripheral blood, taken on day 0 of AZD1222 vaccination. The CDR3 nucleotides read TGTGCCAGCAGCTTGGTGGGCCTCTTGGGGAACACTGAAGCTTTCTTT. This encodes CASSLVGLLGNTEAFF.